Sequencing of this T cell receptor beta chain was carried out in a study of blood T cell repertoires in COVID-19. Germline CDR1 reads MNHNY; CDR2 reads SVGAGI (reference sequence). V dropped 6 bases and J dropped 1 base, with 12 bases sitting between them. The CDR3 is 14 residues long. The data were produced by immunoSEQ multiplex PCR, yet TCRdb's version contains in-frame clones alone and is incomplete. The sample has fewer than 70,000 clones, roughly 88% seen once; the top ten hold less than 2.5%. This clonotype originated in a human donor in a cohort sampled during active COVID-19. V gene TRBV6-6 combines with J gene TRBJ1-1; TRBD1 is a possible D gene (5 bases). The sequenced sample consisted of peripheral blood. CDR3 amino acids: CASSFRQTNTEAFF. CDR3 nucleotide sequence: TGTGCCAGCAGCTTTAGACAGACGAACACTGAAGCTTTCTTT.